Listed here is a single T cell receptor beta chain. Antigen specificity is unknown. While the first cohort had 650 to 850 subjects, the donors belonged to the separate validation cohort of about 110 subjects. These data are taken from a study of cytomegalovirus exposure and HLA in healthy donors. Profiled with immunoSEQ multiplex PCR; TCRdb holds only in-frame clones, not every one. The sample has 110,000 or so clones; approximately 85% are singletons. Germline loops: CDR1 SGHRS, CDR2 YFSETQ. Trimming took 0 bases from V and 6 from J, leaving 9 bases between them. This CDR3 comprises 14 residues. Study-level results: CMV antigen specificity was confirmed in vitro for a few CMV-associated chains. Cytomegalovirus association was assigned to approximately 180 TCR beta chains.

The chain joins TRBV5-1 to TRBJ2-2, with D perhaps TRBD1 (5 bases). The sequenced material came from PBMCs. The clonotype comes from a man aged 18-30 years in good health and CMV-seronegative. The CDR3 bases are TGCGCCAGCAGCTTGGTAGCACAGGCCGGGGAGCTGTTTTTT. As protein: CASSLVAQAGELFF. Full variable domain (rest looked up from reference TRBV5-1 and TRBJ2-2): KAGVTQTPRYLIKTRGQQVTLSCSPISGHRSVSWYQQTPGQGLQFLFEYFSETQRNKGNFPGRFSGRQFSNSRSEMNVSTLELGDSALYLCASSLVAQAGELFFGEGSRLTVL.